Below, 30 T cell receptor beta chains from the same sample are listed, as sequenced in a study of T cell responses to AZD1222 COVID-19 vaccine. Only in-frame clones appear in the TCRdb table, and some are missing; sequencing was by immunoSEQ multiplex PCR. The sample has more than 95,000 clones; roughly 89% are singletons. This material consisted of peripheral blood, taken on day 0 of AZD1222 vaccination. The receptors derive from an adult in good health.

This clone was recorded only once. This sequence joins TRBV5-1 and TRBJ2-7; 8 nucleotides match TRBD1. Germline V gene lookup returns CDR1 SGHRS and CDR2 YFSETQ. The V and J ends lost 5 bases and 2 bases, in that order; junction bases with no gene match: 12. This CDR3 spans 16 amino acids. Written as DNA, the CDR3 is TGCGCCAGCAGTCCTTCCGGACAGGGCCCGACCTACGAGCAGTACTTC. Translated: CASSPSGQGPTYEQYF. Full variable domain (remainder filled in from reference TRBV5-1 and TRBJ2-7): KAGVTQTPRYLIKTRGQQVTLSCSPISGHRSVSWYQQTPGQGLQFLFEYFSETQRNKGNFPGRFSGRQFSNSRSEMNVSTLELGDSALYLCASSPSGQGPTYEQYFGPGTRLTVT.

The chain recombines TRBV28 with TRBJ2-1; 9 bases are shared with TRBD2. This CDR3 region has 19 residues. J lost 0 bases, V lost 6 bases, and 15 bases had no gene match. Looked up from germline, CDR1 is MDHEN and CDR2 is SYDVKM. The CDR3 loop is CASSPLSGRTPSSYNEQFF. The CDR3 DNA sequence: TGTGCCAGCAGCCCGCTTAGCGGGAGAACCCCGAGCTCCTACAATGAGCAGTTCTTC. Full variable domain (rest looked up from reference TRBV28 and TRBJ2-1): DVKVTQSSRYLVKRTGEKVFLECVQDMDHENMFWYRQDPGLGLRLIYFSYDVKMKEKGDIPEGYSVSREKKERFSLILESASTNQTSMYLCASSPLSGRTPSSYNEQFFGPGTRLTVL.

The genes are TRBV9 and TRBJ2-6, with 7 bases lining up with TRBD2. Germline V CDR1 and CDR2: SGDLS, YYNGEE. This CDR3 contains 20 residues. J gave up 0 bases and V 0 bases, and 12 bases lay outside the gene matches. The CDR3 loop is CASSVAVGGPPGSGANVLTF. CDR3 DNA sequence: TGTGCCAGCAGCGTAGCTGTGGGAGGGCCCCCTGGCTCTGGGGCCAACGTCCTGACTTTC.

The chain couples TRBV5-1 to TRBJ1-2, with TRBD1 matching over 7 bases. The CDR3 spans 14 residues. The ends lost 0 bases at V and 4 bases at J; junction bases unmatched: 3. Germline V gene sequence: CDR1 SGHRS, CDR2 YFSETQ. The CDR3, as DNA: TGCGCCAGCAGCTTGGACAGGGGAGGCTATGGCTACACCTTC. Amino acids: CASSLDRGGYGYTF.

The chain is built from TRBV25-1 and TRBJ2-5; 10 nucleotides line up with TRBD1. The germline V gene encodes CDR1 MGHDK and CDR2 SYGVNS. This CDR3 has 15 residues. V lost 4 bases to trimming and J lost 4 bases; unmatched junction nucleotides: 6. CDR3 sequence reads: CASSGGQGFRETQYF. The CDR3 nucleotides are TGTGCCAGCAGTGGGGGACAGGGGTTTCGAGAGACCCAGTACTTC. The entire variable domain, with the rest obtained from reference TRBV25-1 and TRBJ2-5, is as follows: EADIYQTPRYLVIGTGKKITLECSQTMGHDKMYWYQQDPGMELHLIHYSYGVNSTEKGDLSSESTVSRIRTEHFPLTLESARPSHTSQYLCASSGGQGFRETQYFGPGTRLLVL.

The rearrangement uses TRBV5-1 and TRBJ2-5; D tentatively reads TRBD1 or TRBD2 (6 bases each). Germline V gene lookup returns CDR1 SGHRS and CDR2 YFSETQ. This CDR3 has 14 amino acids. V was shortened by 0 bases and J by 5 bases, with 11 bases between the two germline ends. The CDR3 sequence is CASSLAGGRETQYF. Here the CDR3 DNA reads TGCGCCAGCAGCTTGGCCGGGGGCAGGGAGACCCAGTACTTC.

A word on this clone: In the same sample, other DNA sequences code for this CDR3. The CDR3 here is CASSYGGQETQYF. The CDR3 nucleotides read TGTGCCAGCAGTTACGGCGGACAAGAGACCCAGTACTTC. V is TRBV6-5 and J is TRBJ2-5; D remains ambiguous. This CDR3 contains 13 residues. V was clipped by 2 bases and J by 2 bases, with 6 bases between them. Germline V gene sequence: CDR1 MNHEY, CDR2 SVGAGI.

This chain joins TRBV1 and TRBJ1-1. TRBV1 is assigned pseudogene status. The CDR3 has 15 amino acids. CDR3 nucleotide sequence: TGCACCAGCACCGGGAGGGGAACGGTGAACACTGAAGCTTTCTTT. The encoded protein is CTSTGRGTVNTEAFF.

This clone came up a few times. The chain is built from TRBV7-6 and TRBJ2-3; 7 bases are a match to TRBD2. V shed 3 bases, J shed 4 bases, and the junction held 10 bases outside the gene matches. Germline-derived CDR1 and CDR2 are SGHVS and FNYEAQ. The CDR3 consists of 16 residues. The CDR3 DNA sequence: TGTGCCAGCAGCTTTATTTACGGGAGGACCCCAGATACGCAGTATTTT. Translation: CASSFIYGRTPDTQYF.

This chain joins TRBV28 and TRBJ2-5; maybe TRBD2 (7 bases). Trimming took off 1 base at V and 4 bases at J, with 22 bases between the two ends. The CDR3 loop spans 18 amino acids. Looked up from germline, CDR1 is MDHEN and CDR2 is SYDVKM. CDR3 sequence reads: CASSLLEGRGRAGETQYF. The CDR3 nucleotides are TGTGCCAGCAGTTTATTAGAGGGGCGGGGGCGCGCGGGAGAGACCCAGTACTTC. Based on the CDR3 plus reference TRBV28 and TRBJ2-5, the full variable domain is DVKVTQSSRYLVKRTGEKVFLECVQDMDHENMFWYRQDPGLGLRLIYFSYDVKMKEKGDIPEGYSVSREKKERFSLILESASTNQTSMYLCASSLLEGRGRAGETQYFGPGTRLLVL.

This clone was recorded only once. V usage is TRBV9 and J usage is TRBJ2-7; 8 nucleotides line up with TRBD2. The CDR3 has 17 residues. CDR1 SGDLS and CDR2 YYNGEE come from the germline V gene. Losses at the gene ends were 2 bases for V and 4 bases for J; bases not matched to a gene: 14. The CDR3 sequence: CASSVEGDGRGRYEQYF. Written as DNA, the CDR3 is TGTGCCAGCAGCGTGGAGGGGGATGGGCGCGGGAGGTACGAGCAGTACTTC.

CDR3 coding DNA: TGTGCCAGCAGCTCAGATCCGCGCATGGGTTCCAGCTCCTACAATGAGCAGTTCTTC. It specifies CASSSDPRMGSSSYNEQFF. The chain joins TRBV13 to TRBJ2-1; D call uncertain. The V end lost 4 bases, the J end lost 0 bases, and 22 bases lay between the germline ends. This CDR3 is 19 amino acids long. Germline-derived CDR1 and CDR2 are PRHDT and FYEKMQ (reference sequence).

V gene TRBV30 combines with J gene TRBJ1-2; 7 nucleotides align to TRBD1. Germline V gene lookup returns CDR1 GTSNPN and CDR2 SVGIG (reference sequence). Trimming cost V 2 bases and J 2 bases; bases outside gene matches: 8. The CDR3 consists of 15 residues. The CDR3 sequence: CAWSKRDRPNYGYTF. Written as DNA, the CDR3 is TGTGCCTGGAGTAAAAGGGACAGACCAAACTATGGCTACACCTTC.

The V and J genes are TRBV24-1 and TRBJ2-1; 8 bases map to TRBD2. Looked up from germline, CDR1 is KGHDR and CDR2 is SFDVKD. This CDR3 has 15 amino acids. J gave up 4 bases and V 11 bases, and 12 bases lay outside the gene matches. The CDR3 loop reads CAIGRASGPYNEQFF. In DNA form, the CDR3 reads TGTGCCATCGGGAGGGCTAGCGGGCCTTACAATGAGCAGTTCTTC.

This chain joins TRBV28 and TRBJ1-5; D gene unclear. V gave up 10 bases and J gave up 0 bases, with 10 bases separating them. The germline V gene encodes CDR1 MDHEN and CDR2 SYDVKM. The CDR3 is 13 residues long. The CDR3 DNA follows: TGTGCCATCACACCTATTAGCAATCAGCCCCAGCATTTT. This encodes CAITPISNQPQHF.

The count of this clone is one. The chain uses TRBV7-2 and TRBJ2-6; maybe TRBD1 (6 bases). V was cut by 5 bases and J by 1 base, with 15 bases left in between. This CDR3 comprises 17 residues. Per the germline V gene, CDR1 is SGHTA and CDR2 is FQGNSA. The CDR3 DNA is TGTGCCAGCAGCCCCGGGACACTTACTTCTGGGGCCAACGTCCTGACTTTC. Translation gives CASSPGTLTSGANVLTF.

This chain joins TRBV9 and TRBJ2-7; D not certain. This CDR3 spans 14 amino acids. V shed 0 bases and J shed 3 bases, with 10 bases lying between them. Germline lookup yields CDR1 SGDLS and CDR2 YYNGEE. This CDR3 is CASSVADRNYEQYF. CDR3 sequence (DNA): TGTGCCAGCAGCGTAGCGGACCGGAACTACGAGCAGTACTTC.

The chain combines TRBV12-5 with TRBJ1-3, with D unclear. Between the trimmed V and J ends, which lost 1 base and 4 bases, there was a span of 8 bases. The length of the CDR3 is 14 residues. Per the germline V gene, CDR1 is LGHNT and CDR2 is FRNRAP. CDR3 sequence: CASGLGVQGNTIYF. The CDR3 DNA reads TGTGCTAGTGGTTTGGGGGTCCAAGGAAACACCATATATTTT.

The CDR3 loop is CASSWGAREQYF. The CDR3 DNA reads as TGCGCCAGCAGTTGGGGGGCTCGCGAGCAGTACTTC. The chain carries TRBV5-1 and TRBJ2-7; either TRBD1 or TRBD2 may supply D (6 bases each). CDR1 SGHRS and CDR2 YFSETQ come from the germline V gene. This CDR3 comprises 12 residues. V was shortened by 5 bases and J by 6 bases, with 12 bases between the two germline ends.

This clone was detected many times. The chain employs TRBV3-1 (or the pseudogene TRBV3-2) and TRBJ1-5; unclear D gene. The CDR3 has 15 amino acids. V was cut by 3 bases and J by 7 bases, with 16 bases left in between. Per germline, CDR1 LGHDT and CDR2 YNNKEL (reference sequence). The CDR3 sequence: CASSHSLGLEQPQHF. As DNA, the CDR3 is TGTGCCAGCAGCCATTCCTTGGGGTTAGAGCAGCCCCAGCATTTT.

J is TRBJ2-7 and V is TRBV5-4; 7 nucleotides match TRBD2. The ends lost 5 bases at V and 3 bases at J; junction bases unmatched: 5. The germline V gene has CDR1 SGHNT and CDR2 YYREEE (reference sequence). CDR3 size: 13 residues. The CDR3, as DNA: TGTGCCAGCAGGAGGGAGCGGGACTACGAGCAGTACTTC. This gives the protein CASRRERDYEQYF. The whole variable domain, filled in from reference TRBV5-4 and TRBJ2-7, reads ETGVTQSPTHLIKTRGQQVTLRCSSQSGHNTVSWYQQALGQGPQFIFQYYREEENGRGNFPPRFSGLQFPNYSSELNVNALELDDSALYLCASRRERDYEQYFGPGTRLTVT.

The rearrangement joins TRBV5-1 to TRBJ2-7, with TRBD2 matching over 14 bases. The length of the CDR3 is 16 residues. J lost 5 bases, V lost 3 bases, and 7 bases had no gene match. Germline lookup yields CDR1 SGHRS and CDR2 YFSETQ. CDR3: CASSWGTSGRLDEQYF. The CDR3 nucleotides read TGCGCCAGCAGCTGGGGGACTAGCGGGAGATTGGACGAGCAGTACTTC.

CDR3 sequence: CASSLQWDRGYEQYF. The DNA for the CDR3 is TGTGCCAGCAGCTTACAATGGGACAGGGGTTACGAGCAGTACTTC. J is TRBJ2-7 and V is TRBV11-2; 10 nucleotides agree with TRBD1. Germline CDR1 reads SGHAT; CDR2 reads FQNNGV. V was clipped by 2 bases and J by 4 bases; unmatched bases: 5. The length of the CDR3 is 15 residues. The variable domain in full, with the rest retrieved from reference TRBV11-2 and TRBJ2-7, is EAGVAQSPRYKIIEKRQSVAFWCNPISGHATLYWYQQILGQGPKLLIQFQNNGVVDDSQLPKDRFSAERLKGVDSTLKIQPAKLEDSAVYLCASSLQWDRGYEQYFGPGTRLTVT.

This clone was seen a handful of times. Here the CDR3 DNA reads TGCGCCAGCAGCTTGAACGGGGCCTACGAGCAGTACTTC. It specifies CASSLNGAYEQYF. V is TRBV5-1 and J is TRBJ2-7; perhaps TRBD2 as D (5 bases). In germline, CDR1 is SGHRS, CDR2 YFSETQ. The CDR3 totals 13 residues. Trimming stripped 1 base from V and 2 bases from J, with 7 bases between.

This chain uses TRBV6-2 or TRBV6-3 with TRBJ2-3, with 10 bases aligning to TRBD2. Per the germline V gene, CDR1 is MNHEY and CDR2 is SVGEGT. V was pared by 2 bases and J by 3 bases, with 8 bases of the junction left unmatched. The CDR3 sequence is 17 residues long. The CDR3 DNA is TGTGCCAGCAGTTACGGGGCTAGCGGGAGCTGGACAGATACGCAGTATTTT. Amino acids: CASSYGASGSWTDTQYF.

This chain joins TRBV10-2 and TRBJ1-1, with D maybe TRBD1 (5 bases). Looked up from germline, CDR1 is WSHSY and CDR2 is SAAADI. Trimming stripped 8 bases from V and 1 base from J, with 11 bases between. The CDR3 contains 13 residues. The CDR3 region is CASSGTENTEAFF. The CDR3 DNA reads as TGCGCCAGCTCCGGGACGGAGAACACTGAAGCTTTCTTT.

V and J are TRBV4-1 and TRBJ1-3, with D perhaps matching TRBD1 (5 bases). Per the germline V gene, CDR1 is MGHRA and CDR2 is YSYEKL. The CDR3 totals 15 residues. V dropped 0 bases and J dropped 4 bases, with 10 bases sitting between them. CDR3 nucleotides: TGCGCCAGCAGCCAAGACAGGGTACGCGGAAACACCATATATTTT. Translation: CASSQDRVRGNTIYF.

The genes are TRBV10-3 and TRBJ2-1; the match to TRBD1 covers 7 bases. Per germline, CDR1 ENHRY and CDR2 SYGVKD. The CDR3 length is 16 residues. The V gene end was trimmed by 5 bases and the J gene end by 7 bases; junction bases not matched to a gene: 14. The CDR3 protein is CAISSPPGQRLNEQFF. DNA of the CDR3: TGTGCCATCAGTTCCCCCCCGGGACAGAGGTTAAATGAGCAGTTCTTC.

The chain uses TRBV19 and TRBJ2-7, with D possibly being TRBD1 or TRBD2 (6 bases each). CDR1 and CDR2 (germline): LNHDA, SQIVND (reference sequence). This CDR3 region has 14 residues. The V end lost 4 bases, the J end lost 2 bases, and 12 bases lay between the germline ends. The CDR3 DNA is TGTGCCAGTAGTACTACAGGGAGGACCTACGAGCAGTACTTC. As protein: CASSTTGRTYEQYF.

The CDR3 DNA follows: TGTGCCAGCAGCTCCCTAGCACGGGCCTCCTACGAGCAGTACTTC. It specifies CASSSLARASYEQYF. This sequence joins TRBV13 and TRBJ2-7, with a weak D call TRBD2 (5 bases). Germline CDR1 reads PRHDT; CDR2 reads FYEKMQ (reference sequence). The CDR3 extends over 15 amino acids. Trimming took off 4 bases at V and 0 bases at J, with 13 bases between the two ends.